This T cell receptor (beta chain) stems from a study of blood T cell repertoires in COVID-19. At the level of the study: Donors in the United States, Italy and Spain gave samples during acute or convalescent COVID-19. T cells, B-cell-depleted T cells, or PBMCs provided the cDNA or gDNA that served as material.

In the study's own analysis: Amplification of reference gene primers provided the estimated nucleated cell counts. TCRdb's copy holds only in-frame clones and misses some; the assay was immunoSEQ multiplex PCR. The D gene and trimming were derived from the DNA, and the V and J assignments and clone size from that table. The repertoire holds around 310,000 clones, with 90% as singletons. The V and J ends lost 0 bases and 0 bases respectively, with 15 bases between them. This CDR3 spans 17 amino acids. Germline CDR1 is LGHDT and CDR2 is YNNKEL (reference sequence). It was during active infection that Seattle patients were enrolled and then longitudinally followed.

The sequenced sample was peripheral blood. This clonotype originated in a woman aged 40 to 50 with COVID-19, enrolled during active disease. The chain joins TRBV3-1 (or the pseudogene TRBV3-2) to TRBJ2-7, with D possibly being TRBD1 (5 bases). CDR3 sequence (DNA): TGTGCCAGCAGCCAAGAGAGCAGGACACTCATCTCCTACGAGCAGTACTTC. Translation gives CASSQESRTLISYEQYF.